This T cell receptor (beta chain) came from a study of blood T cell repertoires in COVID-19. About the study: The origin of the acute and convalescent COVID-19 samples was the United States, Italy and Spain.

Study processing details: Amplified reference gene primers provided the basis for estimating nucleated cell counts. Only in-frame clones appear in the TCRdb table, and some are missing; sequencing was by immunoSEQ multiplex PCR. V, J and clone size were drawn from that table, and D and trimming were deduced from the DNA. The sample yields 190,000 or so clones, roughly nine tenths seen once. Grouping used clinical history reported by participants in a survey and questionnaire. This sequence originates from a woman under 30 who had recovered from COVID-19. Source material: PBMCs or T cells enriched from blood (not recorded which).

The CDR3: CASSPRRTDGYTF. CDR3 nucleotide sequence: TGTGCCAGCTCACCAAGAAGGACAGATGGCTACACCTTC. The V call is TRBV18, the J call TRBJ1-2; maybe TRBD1 (6 bases). Trimming shortened V by 2 bases and J by 6 bases, and 10 bases separated the two germline ends. The CDR3 covers 13 residues. Germline CDR1 is KGHSH and CDR2 is LQKENI.